The 20 T cell receptor beta chains in this list originate from one sample, sequenced in a study of control samples from healthy donors and cancer patients. Libraries were prepared by immunoSEQ multiplex PCR; TCRdb keeps only in-frame clonotypes and omits some of them. Among roughly 50,000 clones listed, 95% to 97% were seen once. The specimen was blood. Receptors were obtained from a woman under 40 in good health.

A single count supports this clone. This chain connects TRBV28 to TRBJ1-2, with D maybe TRBD1 (5 bases). Trimming took off 7 bases at V and 3 bases at J, with 15 bases between the two ends. This CDR3 spans 14 amino acids. Germline lookup yields CDR1 MDHEN and CDR2 SYDVKM. The CDR3 nucleotides are TGTGCCAGCAACTCTTACCAGGGTGACTATGGCTACACCTTC. Encoded protein: CASNSYQGDYGYTF.

The J gene is TRBJ1-2, the V gene TRBV28; the D gene is possibly TRBD1 (5 bases). Germline loops: CDR1 MDHEN, CDR2 SYDVKM. V was shortened by 2 bases and J by 7 bases, with 11 bases between the two germline ends. There are 13 residues in the CDR3. The CDR3: CASSLTGAAGYTF. In DNA, the CDR3 is TGTGCCAGCAGTTTAACCGGGGCGGCTGGCTACACCTTC.

The chain is built from TRBV27 and TRBJ1-6; 8 nucleotides line up with TRBD1. V lost 2 bases, J lost 9 bases, and 3 bases stayed unmatched. The germline V gene encodes CDR1 MNHEY and CDR2 SMNVEV (reference sequence). CDR3 size: 14 residues. In DNA form, the CDR3 reads TGTGCCAGCAGTTTAACAGGGACAGGTTCACCCCTCCACTTT. Protein sequence: CASSLTGTGSPLHF.

This sequence joins TRBV29-1 and TRBJ1-3, with D perhaps matching TRBD1 (5 bases). There are 12 residues in the CDR3. Germline lookup yields CDR1 SQVTM and CDR2 ANQGSEA. V lost 7 bases, J lost 2 bases, and 9 bases lay in between. CDR3 sequence reads: CSGSGTGNTIYF. CDR3 DNA sequence: TGCAGCGGGTCAGGGACTGGAAACACCATATATTTT.

The V and J genes are TRBV21-1 and TRBJ1-6; the D call of TRBD1 is as the table states it, not checked on the DNA. TRBV21-1 is a pseudogene segment. The CDR3 covers 12 residues. In nucleotides, the CDR3 is TGTGCCAGCAGCAAGGGCCCCCCGGCCCTCCACTTT. It is translated as CASSKGPPALHF.

V and J are TRBV25-1 and TRBJ1-4; 7 bases fit TRBD1. The CDR3 spans 14 residues. Trimming took 7 bases from V and 5 from J; bases not matched to a gene: 7. Germline values: CDR1 MGHDK, CDR2 SYGVNS. CDR3 nucleotide sequence: TGTGCCAGCAATTCACAGGGGAAGAATGAAAAACTGTTTTTT. This sequence encodes CASNSQGKNEKLFF.

In DNA form, the CDR3 reads TGTGCCAGCAGTTTATCTGGGACAGGGGTAACAGATACGCAGTATTTT. It codes for CASSLSGTGVTDTQYF. This chain joins TRBV28 and TRBJ2-3; 10 nucleotides line up with TRBD1. The CDR3 is made up of 16 amino acids. In germline, CDR1 is MDHEN, CDR2 SYDVKM. V shed 1 base, J shed 3 bases, and the junction held 4 bases outside the gene matches.

The rearrangement joins TRBV29-1 to TRBJ2-2; the match to TRBD2 covers 9 bases. The CDR3 has 14 amino acids. Germline CDR1 reads SQVTM; CDR2 reads ANQGSEA. J was trimmed by 5 bases and V by 7 bases; bases with no gene match: 8. The CDR3 sequence: CSGAGGRETGELFF. The CDR3 nucleotides are TGCAGCGGTGCGGGGGGGCGCGAAACCGGGGAGCTGTTTTTT.

The chain uses TRBV27 and TRBJ2-1; tentative D call: TRBD1 (6 bases). Germline-derived CDR1 and CDR2 are MNHEY and SMNVEV (reference sequence). CDR3 length: 15 amino acids. Trimming left V 5 bases short and J 7 bases short, with 18 bases between. The CDR3 region is CASSTGFIGANEQFF. CDR3 sequence (DNA): TGTGCCAGCAGTACAGGGTTTATAGGGGCTAATGAGCAGTTCTTC.

The chain uses TRBV6-6 and TRBJ2-5; D is perhaps TRBD2 (6 bases). In germline, CDR1 is MNHNY, CDR2 SVGAGI (reference sequence). With 7 bases removed from V and 5 bases from J, the gap between germline ends came to 20 bases. There are 15 residues in the CDR3. DNA of the CDR3: TGTGCCAGCACGCCCACCTTTGGGGAGGAGGAGACCCAGTACTTC. Amino acid sequence: CASTPTFGEEETQYF.

The chain couples TRBV3-1 (or the pseudogene TRBV3-2) to TRBJ1-1; a weak D match, TRBD1 (5 bases). Per the germline V gene, CDR1 is LGHDT and CDR2 is YNNKEL (reference sequence). V was shortened by 5 bases and J by 7 bases, with 11 bases between the two germline ends. CDR3 length: 12 amino acids. CDR3 loop: CASSGAGGEAFF. The CDR3 DNA sequence: TGTGCCAGCAGCGGGGCCGGGGGTGAAGCTTTCTTT.

The chain couples TRBV5-1 to TRBJ2-5; TRBD2 matches 9 bases. Per the germline V gene, CDR1 is SGHRS and CDR2 is YFSETQ. Unmatched junction bases numbered 0, after V lost 0 bases and J lost 0 bases. This CDR3 is built from 15 residues. The CDR3 DNA sequence: TGCGCCAGCAGCTTGGGGACTAGCGACCAAGAGACCCAGTACTTC. Its translation is CASSLGTSDQETQYF.

The V call is TRBV30, the J call TRBJ2-1; 10 bases agree with TRBD2. This CDR3 contains 14 residues. Germline lookup yields CDR1 GTSNPN and CDR2 SVGIG (reference sequence). Unmatched junction bases numbered 4, after V lost 3 bases and J lost 5 bases. The CDR3 spells CAWSYGLADNEQFF. DNA for the CDR3: TGTGCCTGGAGCTATGGACTAGCGGACAATGAGCAGTTCTTC.

This clone was seen more than once but under ten times. The rearrangement uses TRBV9 and TRBJ1-6; no clear D gene. V was shortened by 7 bases and J by 7 bases, with 12 bases between the two germline ends. CDR1 is SGDLS, CDR2 YYNGEE, per germline. This CDR3 is 13 amino acids long. CDR3 in DNA: TGTGCCAGCGGGAGACGGCCCAATTCACCCCTCCACTTT. Translation: CASGRRPNSPLHF.

This chain links TRBV12-2 with TRBJ1-5; the table's TRBD1 call for D was not verified on the DNA. TRBV12-2 is a known pseudogene. The CDR3 loop spans 19 amino acids. As DNA, the CDR3 is TGTGCAAGTCGCTTAGTGTCGGGACAGGACATCTATAGCAATCAGCCCCAGCATTTT. Translating gives CASRLVSGQDIYSNQPQHF.

The gene calls are TRBV30 and TRBJ1-1; 10 bases match TRBD1. Germline assignment: CDR1 GTSNPN and CDR2 SVGIG (reference sequence). This CDR3 region has 15 residues. The J segment lost 4 bases and the V segment lost 3 bases, leaving 8 bases of the junction unmatched. CDR3 amino acids: CAWRRQGAPGTEAFF. The CDR3 DNA sequence: TGTGCCTGGAGAAGACAGGGGGCGCCTGGCACTGAAGCTTTCTTT.

The chain couples TRBV7-2 to TRBJ2-5; TRBD1 might be the D (6 bases). In germline, CDR1 is SGHTA, CDR2 FQGNSA. The CDR3 spans 14 residues. Trimming pared 4 bases from V and 7 bases from J, leaving 16 bases between. The DNA for the CDR3 is TGTGCCAGCAGCTCTAAGACAGGTCCGGTGACCCAGTACTTC. Translated, it gives CASSSKTGPVTQYF.

The V and J genes are TRBV19 and TRBJ2-1, with D perhaps matching TRBD2 (6 bases). Trimming removed 0 bases at V and 1 base at J, with 13 bases between. Germline lookup yields CDR1 LNHDA and CDR2 SQIVND (reference sequence). CDR3 length: 17 amino acids. CDR3 sequence reads: CASSIDTGTQSYNEQFF. The DNA for the CDR3 is TGTGCCAGTAGTATAGACACCGGGACTCAGTCCTACAATGAGCAGTTCTTC. The variable domain in full, completed from reference TRBV19 and TRBJ2-1, reads DGGITQSPKYLFRKEGQNVTLSCEQNLNHDAMYWYRQDPGQGLRLIYYSQIVNDFQKGDIAEGYSVSREKKESFPLTVTSAQKNPTAFYLCASSIDTGTQSYNEQFFGPGTRLTVL.

The rearrangement uses TRBV12-3 or TRBV12-4 and TRBJ2-1, with TRBD2 as a possible D gene (6 bases). V lost 6 bases and J 8 bases, leaving 8 bases between the germline ends. The CDR3 sequence is 11 residues long. This chain's CDR3 is CASRRGYEQFF. For the CDR3, the DNA is TGTGCCAGCAGGCGGGGCTATGAGCAGTTCTTC.

V and J are TRBV30 and TRBJ1-5, with 8 bases aligning to TRBD1. CDR1 is GTSNPN, CDR2 SVGIG, per germline (reference sequence). This CDR3 region has 16 residues. V was clipped by 1 base and J by 1 base; unmatched bases: 6. In DNA, the CDR3 is TGTGCCTGGAGTGCCCCGGGACAGGAGAGCAATCAGCCCCAGCATTTT. It translates to CAWSAPGQESNQPQHF.